The T cell receptor (beta chain) under discussion was sequenced for a study of T cells in localized non-small cell lung cancer. The V segment lost 5 bases and the J segment 1 base; nucleotides outside the gene matches: 6. The CDR3 covers 15 residues. Germline-derived CDR1 and CDR2 are MDHEN and SYDVKM. In the case of this clone: What it binds is not known.

The repertoire was sequenced with immunoSEQ multiplex PCR; TCRdb's copy has only in-frame clones and lacks some. Of under 60,000 clones detected, around 86% appear once; the ten largest clones hold over 15%. Study findings and constraints: Median roughly 57 top-100 tumor clones were shared with paired adjacent lung. In the blood, greater T cell density corresponded to longer overall survival. Highest T cell clonality was seen in uninvolved adjacent lung, surpassing that measured in tumor.

This sample comprised peripheral blood, obtained before any cancer treatment. This chain joins TRBV28 and TRBJ2-3, with 7 bases that match TRBD2. This clonotype was obtained from a male donor aged 60 or over with stage III squamous cell lung carcinoma. The CDR3 reads CASSRWSGGTDTQYF. CDR3 nucleotide sequence: TGTGCCAGCAGTCGCTGGAGCGGGGGCACAGATACGCAGTATTTT.